The sequence of this T cell receptor beta chain was determined in a study of cytomegalovirus exposure and HLA in healthy donors. Study-wide context: Most donors, 70% to 85% of a few hundred genotyped, fell in the Caucasian-associated ancestry cluster.

A multiplex PCR was run with 60 Vbeta primers and 13 Jbeta primers. The repertoire was sequenced with immunoSEQ multiplex PCR; TCRdb's copy has only in-frame clones and lacks some. The table lists under 150,000 clones, 70% to 75% of them singletons, with 1.5% to 2% in the top ten. Germline CDR1 SEHNR, CDR2 FQNEAQ (reference sequence). Trimming took 5 bases from V and 6 from J, leaving 14 bases between them. The CDR3 runs 14 residues. What was sequenced was PBMCs. The chain joins TRBV7-9 to TRBJ1-5, with D hard to call. This TCR was sampled from a woman between 18 and 29 years old in good health and CMV-seronegative. The CDR3 sequence: CASSPNWAGQPQHF. Here the CDR3 DNA reads TGTGCCAGCAGCCCCAATTGGGCAGGTCAGCCCCAGCATTTT.